The 4 T cell receptor beta chains reported below all come from one sample, sequenced in a study of cytomegalovirus exposure and HLA in healthy donors. Both 60 Vbeta primers and 13 Jbeta primers went into the PCR. Profiled with immunoSEQ multiplex PCR; TCRdb holds only in-frame clones, not every one. The sample shows roughly 230,000 clones, 70% to 90% of them seen only once. Sequenced sample: PBMCs. These receptors all come from a girl aged 2 to 10 in good health and CMV-seronegative.

Of note for this clone: In the same sample, other DNA sequences code for this CDR3. This sequence joins TRBV30 and TRBJ1-2, with D maybe TRBD1 (5 bases). The V gene lost 5 bases and the J gene lost 4 bases, with 11 bases spanning the gap. The CDR3 covers 12 residues. Germline V gene data show CDR1 as GTSNPN and CDR2 as SVGIG (reference sequence). The DNA of the CDR3 is TGTGCCTGGTACAGGTATTCCTATGGCTACACCTTC. It codes for CAWYRYSYGYTF.

V gene TRBV19 combines with J gene TRBJ1-2, with 7 bases aligning to TRBD1. Germline CDR1 LNHDA, CDR2 SQIVND (reference sequence). CDR3 length equals 15 residues. The ends lost 3 bases at V and 0 bases at J; junction bases unmatched: 4. The CDR3 DNA follows: TGTGCCAGTAGTATCCCTACAGGGGCTAACTATGGCTACACCTTC. Amino acids: CASSIPTGANYGYTF.

J is TRBJ1-2 and V is TRBV11-2; D remains ambiguous. This CDR3 is built from 14 residues. The V end was cut by 7 bases, the J end by 3 bases, with 15 bases between. Germline loops: CDR1 SGHAT, CDR2 FQNNGV. The CDR3: CASNRGPADYGYTF. CDR3 nucleotides: TGTGCCAGCAATCGAGGCCCAGCGGACTATGGCTACACCTTC.

As for this clone: Additional DNA sequences in this sample encode the identical CDR3. CDR3: CASSQVGTGGYGYTF. CDR3 nucleotide sequence: TGCGCCAGCAGCCAAGTCGGGACAGGAGGCTATGGCTACACCTTC. J is TRBJ1-2 and V is TRBV4-1, with 8 bases matching TRBD1. The J segment lost 4 bases and the V segment lost 1 base, leaving 5 bases of the junction unmatched. Per germline, CDR1 MGHRA and CDR2 YSYEKL. The CDR3 covers 15 residues.